This T cell receptor beta chain came from a study of T cells in Graves' hyperthyroidism and ophthalmopathy. CDR1 is MNHNS and CDR2 is SASEGT in the germline V gene. V shed 3 bases and J shed 2 bases, with 11 bases lying between them. There are 14 residues in the CDR3. TCR beta CDR3 regions were amplified from RNA. First-round RT-PCR of the TCR CDR3 relied on the HTBI primer set. TCRdb independently ran MiXCR on the multiplex PCR reads; one entry per CDR3 protein. The sample lists hundreds of thousands of distinct CDR3 sequences; roughly 15% were seen once. This clonotype was counted ten times or more. The chain uses TRBV6-1 and TRBJ2-7, with D hard to call. Sequenced input: blood. This clonotype was sampled from a middle-aged woman with Graves' ophthalmopathy. The DNA of the CDR3 is TGTGCCAGCAGTGAGTTCGACGGAACCTACGAGCAGTACTTC. Translating gives CASSEFDGTYEQYF.